A single sample is the source of the 17 T cell receptor beta chains below, sequenced in a study of cytomegalovirus exposure and HLA in healthy donors. Profiled with immunoSEQ multiplex PCR; TCRdb holds only in-frame clones, not every one. Of some 90,000 clones listed, 96% are singletons. Source material: PBMCs. The receptor source for this set is a man in his late teens or twenties in good health and CMV-seronegative.

The rearrangement links TRBV6-6 to TRBJ2-5; D not certain. CDR1 MNHNY and CDR2 SVGAGI come from the germline V gene (reference sequence). With 0 bases removed from V and 2 bases from J, the gap between germline ends came to 10 bases. The CDR3 spans 15 residues. As DNA, the CDR3 is TGTGCCAGCAGTTACTCCGACCGGGTGCAAGAGACCCAGTACTTC. Amino acid sequence: CASSYSDRVQETQYF.

This rearrangement joins TRBV20-1 to TRBJ1-1; no clear D gene. Per germline, CDR1 DFQATT and CDR2 SNEGSKA (reference sequence). The CDR3 runs to 11 residues. The V end was cut by 4 bases, the J end by 1 base, with 4 bases between. CDR3 sequence reads: CSANQNTEAFF. The CDR3 nucleotides read TGCAGTGCTAATCAGAACACTGAAGCTTTCTTT.

The rearrangement joins TRBV5-1 to TRBJ1-2; D is ambiguous. V lost 0 bases and J 9 bases, leaving 15 bases between the germline ends. The germline gives CDR1 SGHRS, CDR2 YFSETQ. This CDR3 has 14 amino acids. CDR3 loop: CASSLAGGGLSYTF. The CDR3 bases are TGCGCCAGCAGCTTGGCCGGAGGAGGATTAAGCTACACCTTC.

The chain is built from TRBV19 and TRBJ2-1; 15 bases are a match to TRBD2. CDR3 size: 17 residues. Germline V gene data show CDR1 as LNHDA and CDR2 as SQIVND (reference sequence). The trim removed 5 bases at V and 4 bases at J, leaving 6 bases unmatched. The DNA of the CDR3 is TGTGCCAGTAGTGGGGGACTAGCGGGAGGAGGGTACAATGAGCAGTTCTTC. This translates into CASSGGLAGGGYNEQFF.

The DNA of the CDR3 is TGTGCCAGCAGTGACCAATACTTAAAGATCAGGGACAGCCTATATAGCAATCAGCCCCAGCATTTT. It translates to CASSDQYLKIRDSLYSNQPQHF. The chain couples TRBV6-4 to TRBJ1-5; 7 bases fit TRBD1. This CDR3 is 22 amino acids long. Germline trimming cut 2 bases from V and 0 bases from J; bases unmatched to any gene: 22. Germline V gene lookup returns CDR1 MRHNA and CDR2 SNTAGT.

This clone has only one observation. The genes are TRBV7-3 and TRBJ2-3; TRBD2 matches at 7 bases. Germline V gives CDR1 SGHTA, CDR2 FQGTGA. The CDR3 is 15 amino acids. V lost 4 bases to trimming and J lost 0 bases; unmatched junction nucleotides: 4. The CDR3 nucleotides are TGTGCCAGCAGCTCCTCTAGCGGTAGCACAGATACGCAGTATTTT. Its translation: CASSSSSGSTDTQYF.

The chain is built from TRBV4-1 and TRBJ2-7; the match to TRBD1 covers 12 bases. With 3 bases clipped from V and 4 bases from J, the junction kept 4 bases outside the gene matches. The CDR3 extends over 15 amino acids. Germline lookup yields CDR1 MGHRA and CDR2 YSYEKL. CDR3 amino acids: CASSHPGQGAYEQYF. CDR3 bases: TGCGCCAGCAGCCATCCGGGACAGGGGGCATACGAGCAGTACTTC.

The genes are TRBV5-4 and TRBJ2-7, with 13 bases matching TRBD2. V shed 4 bases, J shed 7 bases, and the junction held 5 bases outside the gene matches. Germline V lookup: CDR1 SGHNT, CDR2 YYREEE (reference sequence). This CDR3 is built from 14 residues. The CDR3 loop reads CASSRGLAGREQYV. The CDR3, as DNA: TGTGCCAGCAGCCGGGGACTAGCGGGACGGGAGCAGTACGTC.

This sequence joins TRBV5-6 and TRBJ2-3; no clear D gene. V lost 5 bases, J lost 4 bases, and 11 bases lay in between. The CDR3 loop spans 13 amino acids. Looked up from germline, CDR1 is SGHDT and CDR2 is YYEEEE. For the CDR3, the DNA is TGTGCCAGCAGTGCTCGAGGCGCAGATACGCAGTATTTT. As protein: CASSARGADTQYF.

The genes are TRBV7-8 and TRBJ2-7; D may be TRBD1 (6 bases). The CDR3 runs to 16 residues. Trimming stripped 5 bases from V and 6 bases from J, with 23 bases between. The germline gives CDR1 SGHVS, CDR2 FQNEAQ. This CDR3 is CASSPQQGFALGEQYV. The CDR3 DNA follows: TGTGCCAGCAGCCCGCAACAGGGTTTTGCGCTAGGCGAGCAGTACGTC.

This clone was counted only a few times. The chain joins TRBV30 to TRBJ1-5; the D is unclear. Germline V gene lookup returns CDR1 GTSNPN and CDR2 SVGIG (reference sequence). CDR3 length: 13 residues. The germline V and J ends were trimmed by 5 bases and 1 base, with 9 bases remaining between them. This chain's CDR3 is CAWSSGSNQPQHF. The CDR3 DNA follows: TGTGCCTGGTCATCAGGAAGCAATCAGCCCCAGCATTTT.

The V call is TRBV15, the J call TRBJ2-3; 11 bases are a match to TRBD2. The trim removed 0 bases at V and 1 base at J, leaving 15 bases unmatched. This CDR3 region has 21 residues. CDR1 is LNHNV and CDR2 is YYDKDF in the germline V gene (reference sequence). The CDR3 sequence is CATSRDLRSSGRRGGTDTQYF. The CDR3 DNA reads TGTGCCACCAGCAGAGATCTTCGTTCTAGCGGGAGGAGGGGGGGCACAGATACGCAGTATTTT.

This chain links TRBV7-9 with TRBJ2-1; D is ambiguous. Trimming left V 3 bases short and J 4 bases short, with 7 bases between. The germline V gene encodes CDR1 SEHNR and CDR2 FQNEAQ (reference sequence). CDR3 length: 13 amino acids. The chain's CDR3 is CASSFNPYNEQFF. The CDR3 nucleotides read TGTGCCAGCAGCTTTAATCCTTACAATGAGCAGTTCTTC.

This rearrangement joins TRBV6-4 to TRBJ1-6, with D unresolved. V was clipped by 1 base and J by 9 bases, with 7 bases between them. Germline assignment: CDR1 MRHNA and CDR2 SNTAGT. The CDR3 has 13 residues. CDR3 region: CASSDYGGSPLHF. The DNA of the CDR3 is TGTGCCAGCAGTGACTACGGCGGTTCACCCCTCCACTTT.

The table lists this clone with a count of one. This rearrangement joins TRBV2 to TRBJ1-4; the D is unclear. Trimming pared 4 bases from V and 0 bases from J, leaving 15 bases between. This CDR3 has 17 residues. Germline V gives CDR1 SNHLY, CDR2 FYNNEI. CDR3 coding DNA: TGTGCCAGCAGTGGTTACGACCTAGTTGCAACTAATGAAAAACTGTTTTTT. It yields the protein CASSGYDLVATNEKLFF.

The V call is TRBV9, the J call TRBJ2-3; maybe TRBD2 (5 bases). Germline V lookup: CDR1 SGDLS, CDR2 YYNGEE. Trimming stripped 0 bases from V and 8 bases from J, with 16 bases between. This CDR3 is 15 amino acids long. The CDR3 sequence: CASSVAGSQYGTQYF. The CDR3 DNA sequence: TGTGCCAGCAGCGTAGCGGGATCACAGTACGGTACGCAGTATTTT.

V is TRBV7-9 and J is TRBJ2-7, with D possibly matching TRBD1 (5 bases). The V gene lost 6 bases and the J gene lost 0 bases, with 12 bases spanning the gap. The CDR3 extends over 14 amino acids. CDR1 SEHNR and CDR2 FQNEAQ come from the germline V gene (reference sequence). In nucleotides, the CDR3 is TGTGCCAGCAGTTCGCAGGACACCTCCTACGAGCAGTACTTC. As protein: CASSSQDTSYEQYF.